This is a list of T cell receptor beta chains from one sample in a study of identical twins. TCRdb independently ran MiXCR on the 5' RACE reads; one entry per CDR3 protein. The table has hundreds of thousands of distinct CDR3 sequences, roughly 6% seen once. Sequenced input: naive T cells sorted from blood. Every receptor here comes from a man younger than 35 in good health. Each CDR3 is given with its conserved first and last residue. Each record gives: V gene, J gene, CDR3 protein.

TRBV20-1	TRBJ2-4	CSASGKSNKNIQYF
TRBV10-3	TRBJ1-1	CAISEGGGGAFF
TRBV7-7	TRBJ2-2	CASSLRLAGYTGELFF
TRBV5-5	TRBJ2-1	CASSPPPWSTGQGDEQFF
TRBV4-3	TRBJ2-7	CASSQDHRGPYEQYF
TRBV5-1	TRBJ1-1	CASKGQGMNTEAFF
TRBV2	TRBJ1-4	CASRGTGGMGEKLFF
TRBV6-5	TRBJ2-1	CASSYPTGTRSYNEQFF
TRBV7-2	TRBJ2-5	CASSYYRGQETQYF
TRBV12-3/TRBV12-4	TRBJ2-3	CASRVADLDTQYF
TRBV19	TRBJ2-7	CASSPSSRAEQYF
TRBV28	TRBJ1-3	CASSLMRNSGNTIYF
TRBV9	TRBJ2-3	CASSVSGGATDTQYF
TRBV7-6	TRBJ2-5	CASGFYLGDQETQYF
TRBV7-9	TRBJ1-1	CASTPRVAEAFF
TRBV29-1	TRBJ2-2	CSARDRKNTGELFF
TRBV12-3/TRBV12-4	TRBJ2-7	CASKGTYEQYF
TRBV20-1	TRBJ2-1	CSARTGTAYNEQFF
TRBV20-1	TRBJ2-3	CSARDPQRTTDTQYF
TRBV20-1	TRBJ2-5	CSARTGLGETQYF
TRBV29-1	TRBJ2-3	CSAVLAGSTDTQYF
TRBV12-3/TRBV12-4	TRBJ2-3	CASSPTTSGRRDTQYF
TRBV4-2	TRBJ2-7	CASSQDDGLRDEQYF
TRBV7-9	TRBJ2-5	CASSLDNGETQYF
TRBV5-1	TRBJ1-1	CASSLVTHLNTEAFF
TRBV20-1	TRBJ2-5	CSARDPRGETQYF
TRBV20-1	TRBJ2-3	CSAAEGAREAQYF
TRBV6-2/TRBV6-3	TRBJ2-1	CASSYSSGGSNHEQFF
TRBV10-3	TRBJ2-1	CAIAGDTTLGQFF
TRBV7-9	TRBJ2-1	CASSPGLAGHSYNEQFF
TRBV7-9	TRBJ1-2	CASSFSDVYGYTF
TRBV27	TRBJ1-2	CASSVDRDYGYTF
TRBV6-5	TRBJ2-7	CASNSRWGEQYF